The present T cell receptor (beta chain) was sequenced within a study of T cell responses to AZD1222 COVID-19 vaccine. About the study: The analysis combined second doses at about 4 or about 12 weeks. Overall study findings and caveats: Seropositive AZD1222 recipients at baseline numbered only five to seven. CD4 TCRs covered the whole spike, strongest at regions 160-218 and 743-854. Nearly half of the spike-specific TCRs reportedly recognize variant regions that carry no mutations.

The CDR3 totals 12 residues. The ends lost 11 bases at V and 8 bases at J; junction bases unmatched: 7. CDR1 is MNHEY and CDR2 is SVGAGI in the germline V gene. This clone has a single count. What it recognizes is unknown. Data came from immunoSEQ multiplex PCR; TCRdb stores just in-frame clones and leaves some out. The profile covers approximately 160,000 clones, with 70% to 90% appearing a single time and approximately 2.3% taken by the ten largest. The sequence derives from an adult in good health. This sequence joins TRBV6-5 and TRBJ2-1; 9 positions match TRBD2. This specimen was peripheral blood, taken on day 0 of AZD1222 vaccination. The CDR3: CAVSGRRDEQFF. CDR3 coding DNA: TGTGCCGTTAGCGGGAGAAGAGATGAGCAGTTCTTC.